This record concerns one TCR beta chain sequence. The CDR3 contains 13 residues. V was trimmed by 6 bases and J by 7 bases, leaving 10 bases between them. Assay used: immunoSEQ multiplex PCR; TCRdb lists only in-frame clones, some missing. Here the sample spans 170,000 or so clones, 90% being singletons. The data are from a study of T cell responses to AZD1222 COVID-19 vaccine. The rearrangement links TRBV12-3 or TRBV12-4 to TRBJ1-6; unclear D gene. The sequence was obtained from an adult in good health. The specimen was peripheral blood, collected on day 0 of AZD1222 vaccination. CDR3 region: CASSPSRNSPLHF. CDR3 DNA: TGTGCCAGCAGCCCGAGCAGAAATTCACCCCTCCACTTT.